Detailed here is one T cell receptor (beta chain). Its target is not known. Trimming shortened V by 2 bases and J by 2 bases, and 7 bases separated the two germline ends. Germline V gene data show CDR1 as SGHRS and CDR2 as YFSETQ. The CDR3 runs 13 residues. These data belong to a study of T cell repertoires in cytomegalovirus infection. One entry per CDR3 protein, called by TCRdb with MiXCR from the reads. The sample holds about half a million distinct CDR3 sequences, roughly a third seen once. The source material was cultured PBMCs, sampled from culture after CMV antigen stimulation. The chain links TRBV5-1 to TRBJ1-2, with D unresolved. This receptor was obtained from a human donor in good health (CMV status not recorded). Some clones in this sample may be carry-over from other donors' samples. CDR3 sequence: CASSFSENYGYTF. DNA for the CDR3: TGCGCCAGCAGCTTTTCAGAGAACTATGGCTACACCTTC.